The clone carrying this T cell receptor (beta chain) was seen a handful of times. Its antigen is unidentified. This entry belongs to a study of T-cell memory formation after mild COVID-19. Study in general: Among the donors, TCR clusters were largely specific to each donor. Study findings and constraints: Whether second-wave clones peaking at day 37 were SARS-CoV-2 specific went unconfirmed. Contracting CD8+ clones were enriched in EMRA, CD4+ mainly in CM and EM. Contracting clones from day 15 to 85 had balanced CD4/CD8; later expanders favoured CD4+.

TCRdb reprocessed the 5' RACE reads with MiXCR, giving one entry per CDR3 protein. The sample contains about 470,000 distinct CDR3 sequences, 18% of which appear only once. The sequence was collected from an adult woman who had mild COVID-19 (a few samples of this study predate the infection). Cell type and time point are not known. Sample: PBMCs or a T cell subset sorted from them (not recorded which).

In DNA, the CDR3 is TGTGCCAGCAGCCTAAGCGGGACACTCACAGATACGCAGTATTTT. Translating it yields CASSLSGTLTDTQYF. The rearrangement links TRBV7-9 to TRBJ2-3; tentatively, D is TRBD2 (7 bases). Trimming shortened V by 5 bases and J by 2 bases, and 14 bases separated the two germline ends. Germline lookup yields CDR1 SEHNR and CDR2 FQNEAQ (reference sequence). The length of the CDR3 is 15 residues. The complete variable domain, with remaining parts taken from reference TRBV7-9 and TRBJ2-3, reads DTGVSQNPRHKITKRGQNVTFRCDPISEHNRLYWYRQTLGQGPEFLTYFQNEAQLEKSRLLSDRFSAERPKGSFSTLEIQRTEQGDSAMYLCASSLSGTLTDTQYFGPGTRLTVL.